This T cell receptor beta chain was sequenced during a study of blood T cell repertoires in COVID-19. The repertoire was sequenced with immunoSEQ multiplex PCR; TCRdb's copy has only in-frame clones and lacks some. The sample contains fewer than 200,000 clones, roughly 85% of which appear only once. The sequenced sample was PBMCs or T cells enriched from blood (not recorded which). This receptor was identified in a woman in her late teens or twenties who had recovered from COVID-19.

The CDR3 nucleotides are TGTGCCAGCAGCCAGGACAGTAATAATTCACCCCTCCACTTT. Its protein is CASSQDSNNSPLHF. This rearrangement joins TRBV7-3 to TRBJ1-6, with a tentative D call TRBD1 (6 bases). CDR3 size: 14 residues. Germline CDR1 SGHTA, CDR2 FQGTGA. Trimming left V 5 bases short and J 5 bases short, with 10 bases between.